The clone carrying this T cell receptor (beta chain) was found many times. Noted time point: blood at routine non-recurrence follow-up after resection. From tumor, nontumor lung or frozen PBMC, whole RNA was taken unsorted for sequencing. The germline V and J ends were trimmed by 6 bases and 4 bases, with 13 bases remaining between them. Looked up from germline, CDR1 is SQVTM and CDR2 is ANQGSEA. The CDR3 consists of 13 residues. The entry originates in a study of spatial heterogeneity in lung cancer. Looking at the study overall: Donation came from around 72 patients with untreated early-stage non-small cell lung cancer. Sequenced were any available follow-up PBMC samples, which had been obtained a median of about two years after resection. Every unique TCR and UMI combination, on average, appeared more than ten times in raw reads.

Individual TCR cDNA molecules each bore their own unique molecular identifier. TCRdb processed the 5' RACE reads anew with MiXCR; each CDR3 protein has one entry. The repertoire holds about 120,000 distinct CDR3 sequences, with over 9% as singletons. The sample consisted of PBMCs, taken at follow-up. The rearrangement links TRBV29-1 to TRBJ1-5; unclear D gene. The source of this sequence is a male donor with early-stage non-small cell lung cancer. The CDR3 sequence: CSVGDTINQPQHF. The CDR3 DNA reads TGCAGCGTCGGTGACACAATTAATCAGCCCCAGCATTTT.